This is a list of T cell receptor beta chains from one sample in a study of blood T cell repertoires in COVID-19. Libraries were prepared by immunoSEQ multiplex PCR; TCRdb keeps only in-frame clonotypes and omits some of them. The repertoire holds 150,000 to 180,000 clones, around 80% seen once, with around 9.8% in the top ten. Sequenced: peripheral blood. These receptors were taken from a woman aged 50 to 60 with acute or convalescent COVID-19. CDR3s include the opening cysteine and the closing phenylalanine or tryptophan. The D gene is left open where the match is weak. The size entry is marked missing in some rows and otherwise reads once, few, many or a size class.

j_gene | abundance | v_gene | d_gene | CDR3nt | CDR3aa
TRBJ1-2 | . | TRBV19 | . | TGTGCCAGTAGTATACAGTACGGCTACACCTTC | CASSIQYGYTF
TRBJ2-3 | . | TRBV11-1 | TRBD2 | TGTGCCAGCAGCTTGCTAGCGGGCACAGATACGCAGTATTTT | CASSLLAGTDTQYF
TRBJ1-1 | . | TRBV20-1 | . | TGCAGTGCTAGTACAGGGTTTACTGAAGCTTTCTTT | CSASTGFTEAFF
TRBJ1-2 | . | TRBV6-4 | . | TGTGCCAGTGACGAGGACAGTCGTTTCTATGGCTACACCTTC | CASDEDSRFYGYTF
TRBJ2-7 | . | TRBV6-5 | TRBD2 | TGTGCCAGCAGGCGGCTAGCGGGCCCCTACGAGCAGTACTTC | CASRRLAGPYEQYF
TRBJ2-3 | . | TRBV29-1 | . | TGCGCTGGCAGATTTACAGATACGCAGTATTTT | CAGRFTDTQYF
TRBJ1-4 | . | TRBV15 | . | TGTGCCACCAGCAGGGCATCAGAAAAACTGTTTTTT | CATSRASEKLFF
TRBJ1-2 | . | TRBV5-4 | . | TGTGCCAGCAGTCATCGACAGTCCTATGGCTACACCTTC | CASSHRQSYGYTF
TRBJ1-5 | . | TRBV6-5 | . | TGTGCCAGCAGTAATACTTTAACTCAGCCCCAGCATTTT | CASSNTLTQPQHF
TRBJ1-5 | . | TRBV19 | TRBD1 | TGTGCCACTAACCGTGGGGCAACAGGGGAGTGGAATCAGCCCCAGCATTTT | CATNRGATGEWNQPQHF
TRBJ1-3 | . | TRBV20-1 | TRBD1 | TGCAGTGCTAGTAAGACAGGGGAGAGAAACACCATATATTTT | CSASKTGERNTIYF
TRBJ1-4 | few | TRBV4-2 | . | TGTGCCAGCAGGGTGCGGGACTCTTCTAATGAAAAACTGTTTTTT | CASRVRDSSNEKLFF
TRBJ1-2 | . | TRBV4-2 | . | TGTGCCAGCAGCCAAGAATCCGGGTTTGGCTACACCTTC | CASSQESGFGYTF
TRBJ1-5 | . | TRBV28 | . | TGTGCCAGCAGTCCCGGGGGTCAGGGTAATCAGCCCCAGCATTTT | CASSPGGQGNQPQHF
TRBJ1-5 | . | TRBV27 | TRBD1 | TGTGCCAGCAGTAAACAGGGGTTGCTTGGCAATCAGCCCCAGCATTTT | CASSKQGLLGNQPQHF
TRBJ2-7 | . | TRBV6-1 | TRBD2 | TGTGCCAGCAGGTCGACTAGCGGGAGTCTGTACGAGCAGTACTTC | CASRSTSGSLYEQYF
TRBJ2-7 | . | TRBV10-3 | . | TGTGCCATCAGTGAGGGTTATGGACTTGAGAGCTCCTACGAGCAGTACTTC | CAISEGYGLESSYEQYF
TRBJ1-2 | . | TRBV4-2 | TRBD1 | TGTGCCAGCAGCCAGGGGACAGGGACCTATGGCTACACCTTC | CASSQGTGTYGYTF
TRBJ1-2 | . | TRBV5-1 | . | TGCGCCAGCAGCTTGGCAGGGGAAGGGTATGGCTACACCTTC | CASSLAGEGYGYTF
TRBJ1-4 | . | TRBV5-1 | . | TGCGCCAGCAGCCCCGGGATCACGGACGTCTGGGAAAAACTGTTTTTT | CASSPGITDVWEKLFF
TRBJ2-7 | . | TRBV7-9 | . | TGTGCCAGCAGCTTAGTGAGTGGCAGGGGAAGCGAGCAGTACTTC | CASSLVSGRGSEQYF
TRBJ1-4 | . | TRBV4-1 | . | TGCGCCAGCAGCCAAGAACTAGTGGGTCTCACTAATGAAAAACTGTTTTTT | CASSQELVGLTNEKLFF
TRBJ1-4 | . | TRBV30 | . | TGTGCTCGGAGCTCCGGGATTAGTGAAAAACTGTTTTTT | CARSSGISEKLFF
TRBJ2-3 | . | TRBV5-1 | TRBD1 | TGCGCCAGCAGCTTGCTACAGGGGGGTGCAGATACGCAGTATTTT | CASSLLQGGADTQYF
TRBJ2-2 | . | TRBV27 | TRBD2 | TGTGCCGGCAACCGCGGGAGGGCCTTGGGCGGGGAGCTGTTTTTT | CAGNRGRALGGELFF
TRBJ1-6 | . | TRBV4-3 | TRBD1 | TGCGCCAGCAGCCCCGGGGGGACAGGGAAATCACCCCTCCACTTT | CASSPGGTGKSPLHF
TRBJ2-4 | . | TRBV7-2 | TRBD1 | TGTGCCAGCAGCCCCCCAGGGGGAGCCAAAAACATTCAGTACTTC | CASSPPGGAKNIQYF
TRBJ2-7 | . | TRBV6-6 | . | TGTGCCAGCAGTGCCGGACGCGGGGAGTCCTACGAGCAGTACTTC | CASSAGRGESYEQYF
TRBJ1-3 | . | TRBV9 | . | TGTGCCAGCAGCGAGGGACACGCAAACACCATATATTTT | CASSEGHANTIYF
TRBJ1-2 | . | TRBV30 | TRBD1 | TGTGCCGGTACAGGGGTTAACTATGGCTACACCTTC | CAGTGVNYGYTF
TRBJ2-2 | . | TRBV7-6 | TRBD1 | TGTGCCAGCAGGATGGCCGGGACAGGGTATTCCGGGGAGCTGTTTTTT | CASRMAGTGYSGELFF
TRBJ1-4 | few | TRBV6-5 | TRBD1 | TGTGCCAGCAGTTACACGACAGGGTTGGGGGAAAAACTGTTTTTT | CASSYTTGLGEKLFF
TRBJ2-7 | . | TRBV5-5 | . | TGTGCCAGCAGCAGCTCAGGGAAGCAGTACTTC | CASSSSGKQYF
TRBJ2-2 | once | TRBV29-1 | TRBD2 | TGCAGCGCCCGGGCTAGCGGCGACACCGGGGAGCTGTTTTTT | CSARASGDTGELFF
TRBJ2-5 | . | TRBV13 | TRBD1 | TGTGCCAGCAGCCCGGGGACAGTCAAAGAGACCCAGTACTTC | CASSPGTVKETQYF
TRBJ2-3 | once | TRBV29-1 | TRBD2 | TGCAGCGTAGCTAGCGGGGGGCGACGCACAGATACGCAGTATTTT | CSVASGGRRTDTQYF
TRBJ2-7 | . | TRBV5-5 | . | TGTGCCAGCAGGTTGCCCCTGCGGGGAGATTACGAGCAGTACTTC | CASRLPLRGDYEQYF
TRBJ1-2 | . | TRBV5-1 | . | TGCGCCAGCAGCCCAACTAACTATGGCTACACCTTC | CASSPTNYGYTF
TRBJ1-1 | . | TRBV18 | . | TGTGCCAGCTCACCTGGGCAGGGGAGTACTGAAGCTTTCTTT | CASSPGQGSTEAFF
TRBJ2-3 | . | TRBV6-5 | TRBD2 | TGTGCCAGCAGTAGGACTAGCGCGGAGGATACGCAGTATTTT | CASSRTSAEDTQYF
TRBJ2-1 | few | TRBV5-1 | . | TGCGCCAGCAGCTTGTTGCAGGGGGGCTACAATGAGCAGTTCTTC | CASSLLQGGYNEQFF
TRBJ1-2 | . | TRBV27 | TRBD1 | TGTGCCAGCAGTTTGCGGAGGGGGCCAAACTATGGCTACACCTTC | CASSLRRGPNYGYTF
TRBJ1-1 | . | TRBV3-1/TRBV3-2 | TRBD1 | TGTGCCAGCAGCCTGCAGCGACAGGGATCGACTTTCTTT | CASSLQRQGSTFF
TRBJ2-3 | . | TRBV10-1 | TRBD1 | TGCGCCAGCAGTGAGTTTCGGGCCCAAGGACAGGGATTAACAGATACGCAGTATTTT | CASSEFRAQGQGLTDTQYF
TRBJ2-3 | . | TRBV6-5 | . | TGTGCCAGCAGACCGCCGGGAAGCACAGATACGCAGTATTTT | CASRPPGSTDTQYF
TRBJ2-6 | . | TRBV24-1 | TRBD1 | TGTGCCACCAGTGATTTAGGGGGCCCCGGGGCCAACGTCCTGACTTTC | CATSDLGGPGANVLTF
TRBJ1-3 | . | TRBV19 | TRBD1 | TGTGCCAGTAGTATAGGGGACAGGGTCTCTGGAAACACCATATATTTT | CASSIGDRVSGNTIYF
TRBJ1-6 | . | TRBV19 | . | TGTGCCAGTAGTATGGGATCAGGGATTAATTCACCCCTCCACTTT | CASSMGSGINSPLHF
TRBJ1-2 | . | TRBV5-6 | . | TGTGCCAGCAGCTTGGTATCAGGGTTGGTAAGCTACACCTTC | CASSLVSGLVSYTF
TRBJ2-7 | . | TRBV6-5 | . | TGTGCCAGCATGGACAGTTACGAGCAGTACTTC | CASMDSYEQYF
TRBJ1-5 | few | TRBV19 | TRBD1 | TGTGCCAGTAGTACCGCCGGGACAGGGAGCAATCAGCCCCAGCATTTT | CASSTAGTGSNQPQHF
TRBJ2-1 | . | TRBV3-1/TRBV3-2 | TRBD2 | TGTGCCAGCAGCCTGGGACTAGCGGGAGGAGGTGGCAATGAGCAGTTCTTC | CASSLGLAGGGGNEQFF
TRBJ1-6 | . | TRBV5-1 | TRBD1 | TGCGCCAGCAGCTCGGGACAGGGGACTTCACCCCTCCACTTT | CASSSGQGTSPLHF